Below are 2 T cell receptor beta chains sequenced from a single sample in a study of Graves' ophthalmopathy and Graves' hyperthyroidism. As the template, RNA transcripts were used to amplify TCR beta CDR3 regions. Investigators did first-round RT-PCR with HTBI primers, then second-round multiplex PCR. TCRdb processed the multiplex PCR reads anew with MiXCR; each CDR3 protein has one entry. Among about 620,000 distinct CDR3 sequences, about 20% were seen once, and the ten largest hold around 6.5%. Input material: peripheral blood. The receptors derive from a woman younger than 35 with stable Graves' hyperthyroidism. Some clones in this sample may be carry-over from other donors' samples.

Many counts were recorded for this clonotype. The chain couples TRBV18 to TRBJ2-5; TRBD1 is a possible D gene (5 bases). The ends were cut back, 4 bases at V and 5 bases at J, with 17 bases in the middle. CDR1 is KGHSH and CDR2 is LQKENI in the germline V gene. The length of the CDR3 is 15 residues. The CDR3 spells CASSRQFGTGETQYF. The CDR3 nucleotides read TGTGCCAGCTCACGACAGTTCGGAACTGGCGAGACCCAGTACTTC.

This clonotype has a count of ten or more. This chain connects TRBV14 to TRBJ2-5; TRBD2 matches 7 bases. The junction had 7 bases not matched to a gene; V was cut back by 4 bases and J by 2 bases. The CDR3 extends over 15 amino acids. The germline V gene encodes CDR1 SGHDN and CDR2 FVKESK. The CDR3 region has the DNA TGTGCCAGCAGCCCCCGGGGGGACCGGCAAGAGACCCAGTACTTC. This encodes CASSPRGDRQETQYF.